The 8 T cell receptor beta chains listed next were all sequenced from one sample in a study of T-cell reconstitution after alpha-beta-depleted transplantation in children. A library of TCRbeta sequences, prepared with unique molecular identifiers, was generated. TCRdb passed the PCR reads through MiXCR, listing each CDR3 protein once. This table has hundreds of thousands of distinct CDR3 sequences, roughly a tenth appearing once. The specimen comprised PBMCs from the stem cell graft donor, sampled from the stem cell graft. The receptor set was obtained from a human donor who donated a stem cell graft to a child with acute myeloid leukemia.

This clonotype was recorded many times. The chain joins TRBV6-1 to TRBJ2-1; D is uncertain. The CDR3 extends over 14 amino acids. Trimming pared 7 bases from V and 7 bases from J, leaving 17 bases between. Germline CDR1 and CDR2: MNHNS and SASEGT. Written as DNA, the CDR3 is TGTGCCAGCACCCTATCGGCCGACCGAAATGAGCAGTTCTTC. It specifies CASTLSADRNEQFF.

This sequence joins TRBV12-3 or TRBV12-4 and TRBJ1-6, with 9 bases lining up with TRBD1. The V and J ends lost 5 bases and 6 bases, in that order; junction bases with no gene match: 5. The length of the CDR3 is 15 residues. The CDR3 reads CASSPGTGFNSPLHF. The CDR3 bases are TGTGCCAGCAGTCCGGGGACAGGGTTTAATTCACCCCTCCACTTT.

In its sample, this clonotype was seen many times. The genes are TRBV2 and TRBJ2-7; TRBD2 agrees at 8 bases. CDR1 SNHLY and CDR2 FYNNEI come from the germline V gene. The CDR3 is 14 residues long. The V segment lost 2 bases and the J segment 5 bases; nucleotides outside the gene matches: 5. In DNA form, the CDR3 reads TGTGCCAGCAGTGAATCCGGGAGGGCGGACGAGCAGTACTTC. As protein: CASSESGRADEQYF.

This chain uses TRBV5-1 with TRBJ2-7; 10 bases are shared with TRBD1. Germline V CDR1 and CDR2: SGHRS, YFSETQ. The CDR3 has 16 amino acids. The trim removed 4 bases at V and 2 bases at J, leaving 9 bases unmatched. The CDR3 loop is CASSPRQGAGTYEQYF. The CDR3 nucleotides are TGCGCCAGCAGCCCACGACAGGGGGCAGGAACCTACGAGCAGTACTTC.

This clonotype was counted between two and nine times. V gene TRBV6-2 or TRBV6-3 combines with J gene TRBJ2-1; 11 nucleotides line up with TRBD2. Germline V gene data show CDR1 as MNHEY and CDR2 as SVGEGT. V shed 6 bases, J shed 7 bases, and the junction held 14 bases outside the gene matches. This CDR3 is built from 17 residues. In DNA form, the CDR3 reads TGTGCCAGCAGCAGCCAACTACTAGCGGGAGTCGGGAATGAGCAGTTCTTC. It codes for CASSSQLLAGVGNEQFF.

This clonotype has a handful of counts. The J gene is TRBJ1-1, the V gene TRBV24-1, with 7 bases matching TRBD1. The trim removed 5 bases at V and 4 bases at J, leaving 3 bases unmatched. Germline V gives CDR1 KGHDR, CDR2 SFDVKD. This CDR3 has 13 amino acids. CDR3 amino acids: CATSGQGGTEAFF. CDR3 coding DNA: TGTGCCACCAGTGGTCAGGGGGGCACTGAAGCTTTCTTT.

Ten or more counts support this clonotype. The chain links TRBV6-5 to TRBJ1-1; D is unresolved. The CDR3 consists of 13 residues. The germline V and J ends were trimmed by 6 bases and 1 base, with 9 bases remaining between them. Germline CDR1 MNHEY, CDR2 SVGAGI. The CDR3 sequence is CASRRTANTEAFF. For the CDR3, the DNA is TGTGCCAGCAGGCGGACGGCGAACACTGAAGCTTTCTTT.

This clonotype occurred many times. The DNA for the CDR3 is TGTGCCAGCAGCTTAATCGCTCGGGCGGATACGCAGTATTTT. As protein: CASSLIARADTQYF. The genes are TRBV7-3 and TRBJ2-3; no clear D. The CDR3 extends over 14 amino acids. V lost 1 base and J lost 6, with 11 bases in between. Germline-derived CDR1 and CDR2 are SGHTA and FQGTGA.